A single sample is the source of the 25 T cell receptor beta chains below, sequenced in a study of blood T cells in healthy people across ages. A second about 7 to 11 cycle PCR used barcoded and J-beta primers. Using its own MiXCR run on the 5' RACE reads, TCRdb lists one record per CDR3 protein. The table records about 1,800,000 distinct CDR3 sequences, about 28% of them present only once. Sequenced material: blood. These receptors all come from a woman in her 30s in good health.

This clonotype came up a few times. This chain links TRBV5-1 with TRBJ2-4; perhaps TRBD1 as D (5 bases). CDR3 length: 16 residues. Trimming pared 4 bases from V and 0 bases from J, leaving 14 bases between. CDR1 is SGHRS and CDR2 is YFSETQ in the germline V gene. The CDR3 sequence: CASSHGQYIAKNIQYF. CDR3 DNA sequence: TGCGCCAGCAGCCACGGACAATACATAGCCAAAAACATTCAGTACTTC. Complete variable domain (other parts from reference TRBV5-1 and TRBJ2-4): KAGVTQTPRYLIKTRGQQVTLSCSPISGHRSVSWYQQTPGQGLQFLFEYFSETQRNKGNFPGRFSGRQFSNSRSEMNVSTLELGDSALYLCASSHGQYIAKNIQYFGAGTRLSVL.

This sequence joins TRBV6-5 and TRBJ2-5; 8 bases agree with TRBD1. CDR3 length equals 14 residues. Germline lookup yields CDR1 MNHEY and CDR2 SVGAGI. The V gene end was trimmed by 1 base and the J gene end by 2 bases; junction bases not matched to a gene: 0. This chain's CDR3 is CASSYWDRQETQYF. CDR3 DNA sequence: TGTGCCAGCAGTTACTGGGACAGGCAAGAGACCCAGTACTTC.

The chain employs TRBV2 and TRBJ2-1; D uncertain. Germline V gene sequence: CDR1 SNHLY, CDR2 FYNNEI. V lost 10 bases, J lost 1 base, and 17 bases lay in between. The CDR3 is 15 residues long. CDR3 loop: CATQTDGNSYNEQFF. DNA of the CDR3: TGTGCCACCCAGACCGATGGGAATTCCTACAATGAGCAGTTCTTC.

The chain carries TRBV5-1 and TRBJ1-1; 9 bases line up with TRBD1. Germline V gene sequence: CDR1 SGHRS, CDR2 YFSETQ. This CDR3 has 16 residues. Trimming cost V 2 bases and J 2 bases; bases outside gene matches: 7. The CDR3 is CASSFGQGRINTEAFF. CDR3 nucleotides: TGCGCCAGCAGCTTCGGACAGGGGAGGATTAACACTGAAGCTTTCTTT.

The chain uses TRBV5-5 and TRBJ1-4; tentative D call: TRBD1 (6 bases). With 4 bases removed from V and 8 bases from J, the gap between germline ends came to 21 bases. The CDR3 is made up of 16 amino acids. Germline values: CDR1 SGHKS, CDR2 YYEKEE (reference sequence). The chain's CDR3 is CASSTYRDLPQEKLFF. The CDR3 coding sequence is TGTGCCAGCAGCACATACAGGGACCTGCCTCAGGAAAAACTGTTTTTT. Complete variable domain (other parts from reference TRBV5-5 and TRBJ1-4): DAGVTQSPTHLIKTRGQQVTLRCSPISGHKSVSWYQQVLGQGPQFIFQYYEKEERGRGNFPDRFSARQFPNYSSELNVNALLLGDSALYLCASSTYRDLPQEKLFFGSGTQLSVL.

This clonotype showed up many times. The chain is built from TRBV12-3 or TRBV12-4 and TRBJ1-4, with TRBD1 as a possible D gene (6 bases). The CDR3 runs to 17 residues. The V and J ends lost 4 bases and 8 bases respectively, with 23 bases between them. CDR3 in DNA: TGTGCCAGCAGTTCCACCAGTAGGGGGGGGGTAGGGGAAAAACTGTTTTTT. It yields the protein CASSSTSRGGVGEKLFF.

This clonotype turned up a few times. The V and J genes are TRBV6-5 and TRBJ2-3; D uncertain. V lost 2 bases and J lost 0, with 12 bases in between. CDR3 size: 16 residues. The germline V gene encodes CDR1 MNHEY and CDR2 SVGAGI. CDR3 region: CASSYAPRTSTDTQYF. DNA of the CDR3: TGTGCCAGCAGTTACGCCCCACGTACAAGCACAGATACGCAGTATTTT.

For this clonotype: The junction does not match germline at one end; this may be a read error. This chain joins TRBV12-3 or TRBV12-4 and TRBJ2-4; D perhaps matches TRBD1 (6 bases). The CDR3 covers 14 residues. The CDR3 region has the DNA TGTGCCGGCAGTTTACAGGGAGCCAGCCCCACTCAGTACTTC. This sequence encodes CAGSLQGASPTQYF.

The chain recombines TRBV14 with TRBJ2-3; D remains unclear. The germline gives CDR1 SGHDN, CDR2 FVKESK. This CDR3 comprises 13 residues. The V gene lost 8 bases and the J gene lost 6 bases, with 15 bases spanning the gap. CDR3 nucleotide sequence: TGTGCCAGCGGACGTCTGGGTTTGGATACGCAGTATTTT. Residues: CASGRLGLDTQYF.

Of note for this clonotype: With a much larger clone just one base away, this may be a read error. The genes are TRBV5-1 and TRBJ2-5; possible D gene TRBD1, 5 bases. The CDR3 extends over 14 amino acids. Trimming stripped 0 bases from V and 13 bases from J, with 19 bases between. In germline, CDR1 is SGHRS, CDR2 YFSETQ. As DNA, the CDR3 is TGCGCCAGCAGCTTGGAACAGGAGCACGTCGAGCGGTACTTC. Translating gives CASSLEQEHVERYF.

V gene TRBV5-4 combines with J gene TRBJ1-2; unclear D gene. Trimming took off 3 bases at V and 12 bases at J, with 18 bases between the two ends. The CDR3 sequence is 13 residues long. Germline V CDR1 and CDR2: SGHNT, YYREEE (reference sequence). CDR3: CASSSSGPSTDTF. The DNA of the CDR3 is TGTGCCAGCAGCTCCTCCGGGCCAAGCACGGACACCTTC.

This clonotype occurred a few times. The J gene is TRBJ1-2, the V gene TRBV30, with D possibly TRBD1 on 6 matching bases. Trimming cost V 0 bases and J 7 bases, with 15 bases left between them. The V gene's germline CDR1 is GTSNPN and CDR2 SVGIG (reference sequence). The CDR3 is 14 residues long. The CDR3 region has the DNA TGTGCCTGGAGTGTGCCAGGGGCGCGGGGTGGCTACACCTTC. Amino acids: CAWSVPGARGGYTF.

The rearrangement links TRBV12-3 or TRBV12-4 to TRBJ2-3, with 7 bases lining up with TRBD1. CDR3 length: 12 amino acids. With 8 bases clipped from V and 5 bases from J, the junction kept 4 bases outside the gene matches. This CDR3 reads CASGDREDTQYF. CDR3 coding DNA: TGTGCCAGCGGAGACAGGGAAGATACGCAGTATTTT.

This chain links TRBV5-1 with TRBJ2-3; D is possibly TRBD2 (5 bases). Germline assignment: CDR1 SGHRS and CDR2 YFSETQ. The CDR3 covers 14 residues. Trimming left V 9 bases short and J 1 base short, with 15 bases between. This chain's CDR3 is CATEEGLGTDTQYF. The CDR3 region has the DNA TGCGCCACCGAAGAGGGCCTAGGCACAGATACGCAGTATTTT.

The chain is built from TRBV29-1 and TRBJ1-1; D gene unclear. This CDR3 has 12 residues. V was pared by 0 bases and J by 11 bases, with 13 bases between. The germline CDR1 and CDR2 sequences are SQVTM and ANQGSEA. CDR3 protein: CSVEETPRDAFF. CDR3 nucleotide sequence: TGCAGCGTTGAAGAGACACCAAGGGATGCTTTCTTT.

The V and J genes are TRBV29-1 and TRBJ1-2; no clear D. V was cut by 4 bases and J by 5 bases, with 11 bases left in between. From germline, CDR1 is SQVTM and CDR2 ANQGSEA. This CDR3 spans 12 amino acids. CDR3 nucleotides: TGCAGCGTTGGATCAGACACTTATGGCTACACCTTC. It is translated as CSVGSDTYGYTF.

This chain connects TRBV4-1 to TRBJ2-5, with 12 bases fitting TRBD2. The CDR3 extends over 15 amino acids. Germline V gene data show CDR1 as MGHRA and CDR2 as YSYEKL. V shed 5 bases, J shed 11 bases, and the junction held 12 bases outside the gene matches. The CDR3 sequence: CASSGRLAGVNEQYF. The CDR3 DNA reads TGCGCCAGCAGCGGTAGACTAGCGGGGGTGAATGAGCAGTACTTC.

The chain employs TRBV5-6 and TRBJ2-5; TRBD1 aligns across 9 bases. The CDR3 loop spans 17 amino acids. Looked up from germline, CDR1 is SGHDT and CDR2 is YYEEEE. V shed 6 bases, J shed 7 bases, and the junction held 19 bases outside the gene matches. In DNA form, the CDR3 reads TGTGCCAGCACCTCCTCCAGGACAGGGGTTTTGTACGGGACCCAGTACTTC. Translation: CASTSSRTGVLYGTQYF.

To note about this clonotype: With a much larger clone just one base away, this may be a read error. The chain employs TRBV29-1 and TRBJ2-1; D is perhaps TRBD1 (6 bases). V lost 4 bases and J 10 bases, leaving 26 bases between the germline ends. This CDR3 is 16 amino acids long. CDR1 and CDR2 (germline): SQVTM, ANQGSEA. CDR3 in amino acids: CSVVPEGRGTSYEQFF. The CDR3 region has the DNA TGCAGCGTTGTCCCTGAGGGCAGGGGAACCTCCTACGAGCAGTTCTTC.

This clonotype has ten or more counts. This chain uses TRBV7-9 with TRBJ2-7, with D tentatively TRBD2 (6 bases). CDR1 and CDR2 (germline): SEHNR, FQNEAQ (reference sequence). V was trimmed by 3 bases and J by 3 bases, leaving 9 bases between them. This CDR3 contains 13 residues. CDR3 loop: CASSFGGFYEQYF. CDR3 in DNA: TGTGCCAGCAGCTTCGGGGGTTTCTACGAGCAGTACTTC.

V is TRBV5-1 and J is TRBJ2-5; D gene uncertain. There are 13 residues in the CDR3. Germline V gene lookup returns CDR1 SGHRS and CDR2 YFSETQ. V lost 6 bases and J 11 bases, leaving 20 bases between the germline ends. The CDR3 nucleotides are TGCGCCAGCACGTCCCCCGGTCGACAAAGGCAGTACTTC. Its protein is CASTSPGRQRQYF.

This clonotype has just a few counts. The CDR3 protein is CASSAPGGGNNSPLHF. DNA of the CDR3: TGTGCCAGCAGCGCCCCTGGGGGGGGCAATAATTCACCCCTCCACTTT. The rearrangement links TRBV7-9 to TRBJ1-6; weak D call: TRBD1 (6 bases). CDR1 and CDR2 from the germline V gene are SEHNR and FQNEAQ (reference sequence). The V end lost 5 bases, the J end lost 5 bases, and 16 bases lay between the germline ends. CDR3 length: 16 residues. The complete variable domain, with remaining parts taken from reference TRBV7-9 and TRBJ1-6, reads DTGVSQNPRHKITKRGQNVTFRCDPISEHNRLYWYRQTLGQGPEFLTYFQNEAQLEKSRLLSDRFSAERPKGSFSTLEIQRTEQGDSAMYLCASSAPGGGNNSPLHFGNGTRLTVT.

This clonotype was detected only a few times. This chain uses TRBV20-1 with TRBJ2-3, with TRBD1 matching over 11 bases. The CDR3 is made up of 16 amino acids. CDR1 DFQATT and CDR2 SNEGSKA come from the germline V gene (reference sequence). The trim removed 3 bases at V and 4 bases at J, leaving 9 bases unmatched. The CDR3 is CSASPGQGGPSDTQYF. The CDR3 bases are TGCAGTGCTAGCCCGGGACAGGGGGGGCCGTCAGATACGCAGTATTTT.

V and J are TRBV20-1 and TRBJ2-7; TRBD1 aligns across 7 bases. CDR3 length: 13 residues. The germline CDR1 and CDR2 sequences are DFQATT and SNEGSKA (reference sequence). V shed 6 bases, J shed 3 bases, and the junction held 8 bases outside the gene matches. This CDR3 reads CSATGQRNYEQYF. The CDR3 coding sequence is TGCAGTGCGACGGGACAGCGAAACTACGAGCAGTACTTC.

This chain uses TRBV7-2 with TRBJ2-3; TRBD2 matches 7 bases. After removal of 5 bases from V and 1 base from J, the junction contained 9 bases not matched to a gene. This CDR3 contains 16 residues. Germline CDR1 is SGHTA and CDR2 is FQGNSA. The CDR3 region has the DNA TGTGCCAGCAGCCATCTAGGGGAGGGCGGCACAGATACGCAGTATTTT. Translated: CASSHLGEGGTDTQYF.